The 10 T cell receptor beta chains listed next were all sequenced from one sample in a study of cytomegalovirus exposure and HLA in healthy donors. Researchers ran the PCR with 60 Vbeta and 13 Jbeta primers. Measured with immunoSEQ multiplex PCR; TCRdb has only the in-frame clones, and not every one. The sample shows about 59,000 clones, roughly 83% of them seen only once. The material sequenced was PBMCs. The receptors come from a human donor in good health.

CDR3 in DNA: TGTGCCAGCAGCCAAGTCTTATGGGACACCCAAGCTGGGGGCTACACCTTC. Protein product: CASSQVLWDTQAGGYTF. The chain has TRBV4-2 and TRBJ1-2; possibly TRBD1 for D (6 bases). The CDR3 spans 17 residues. CDR1 and CDR2 (germline): LGHNA, YNFKEQ. Trimming took 1 base from V and 8 from J, leaving 23 bases between them.

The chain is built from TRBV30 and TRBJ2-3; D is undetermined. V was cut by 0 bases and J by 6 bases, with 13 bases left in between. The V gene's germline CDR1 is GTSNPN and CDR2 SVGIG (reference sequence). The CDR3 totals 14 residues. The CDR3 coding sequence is TGTGCCTGGAGTGTACGATTAGATCCGGATACGCAGTATTTT. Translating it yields CAWSVRLDPDTQYF.

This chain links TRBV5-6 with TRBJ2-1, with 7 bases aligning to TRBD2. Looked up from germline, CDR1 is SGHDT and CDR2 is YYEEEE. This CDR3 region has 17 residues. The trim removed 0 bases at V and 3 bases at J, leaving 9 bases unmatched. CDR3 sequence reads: CASSLDGAGAIYNEQFF. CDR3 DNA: TGTGCCAGCAGCTTGGACGGTGCGGGAGCCATCTACAATGAGCAGTTCTTC.

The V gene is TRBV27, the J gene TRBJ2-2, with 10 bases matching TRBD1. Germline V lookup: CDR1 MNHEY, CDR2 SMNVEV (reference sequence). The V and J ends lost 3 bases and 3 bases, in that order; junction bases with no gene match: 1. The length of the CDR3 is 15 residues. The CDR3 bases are TGTGCCAGCAGTTTGACAGGGGGCTACACCGGGGAGCTGTTTTTT. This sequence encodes CASSLTGGYTGELFF.

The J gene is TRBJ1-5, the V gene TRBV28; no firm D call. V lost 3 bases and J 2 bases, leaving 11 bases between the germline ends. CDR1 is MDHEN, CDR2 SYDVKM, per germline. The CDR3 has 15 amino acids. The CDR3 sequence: CASSFLREGNQPQHF. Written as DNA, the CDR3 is TGTGCCAGCAGTTTTCTTCGCGAGGGCAATCAGCCCCAGCATTTT.

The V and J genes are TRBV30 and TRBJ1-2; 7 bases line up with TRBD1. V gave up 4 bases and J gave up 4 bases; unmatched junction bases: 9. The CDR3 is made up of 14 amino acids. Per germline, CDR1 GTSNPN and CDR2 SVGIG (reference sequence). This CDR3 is CAWTRGGLLYGYTF. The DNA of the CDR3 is TGTGCCTGGACCCGAGGGGGCTTACTCTATGGCTACACCTTC.

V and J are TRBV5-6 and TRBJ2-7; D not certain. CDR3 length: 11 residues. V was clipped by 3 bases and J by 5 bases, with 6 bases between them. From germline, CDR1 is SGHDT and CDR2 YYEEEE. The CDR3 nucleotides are TGTGCCAGCAGCTATCTCCACGAGCAGTACTTC. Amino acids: CASSYLHEQYF.

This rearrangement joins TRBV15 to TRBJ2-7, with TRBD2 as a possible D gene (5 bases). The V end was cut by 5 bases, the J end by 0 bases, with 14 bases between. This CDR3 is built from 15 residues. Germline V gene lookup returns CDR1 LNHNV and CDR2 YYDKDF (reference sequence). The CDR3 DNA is TGTGCCACCAGCCTCTCCCTACGGGACTCCTACGAGCAGTACTTC. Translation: CATSLSLRDSYEQYF. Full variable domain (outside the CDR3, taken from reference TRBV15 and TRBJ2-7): DAMVIQNPRYQVTQFGKPVTLSCSQTLNHNVMYWYQQKSSQAPKLLFHYYDKDFNNEADTPDNFQSRRPNTSFCFLDIRSPGLGDTAMYLCATSLSLRDSYEQYFGPGTRLTVT.

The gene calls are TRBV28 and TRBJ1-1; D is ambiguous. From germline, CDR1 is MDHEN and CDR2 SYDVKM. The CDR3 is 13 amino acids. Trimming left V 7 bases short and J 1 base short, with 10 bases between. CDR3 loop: CASIQHKNTEAFF. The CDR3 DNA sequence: TGTGCCAGCATACAACACAAGAACACTGAAGCTTTCTTT.

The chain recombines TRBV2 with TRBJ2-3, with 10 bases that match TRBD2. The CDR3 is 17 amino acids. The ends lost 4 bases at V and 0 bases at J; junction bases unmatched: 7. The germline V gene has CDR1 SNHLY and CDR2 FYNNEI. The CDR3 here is CASSVRRSGGSTDTQYF. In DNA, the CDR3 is TGTGCCAGCAGTGTGCGCCGTAGCGGGGGGAGCACAGATACGCAGTATTTT. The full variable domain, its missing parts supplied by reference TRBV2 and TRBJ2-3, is EPEVTQTPSHQVTQMGQEVILRCVPISNHLYFYWYRQILGQKVEFLVSFYNNEISEKSEIFDDQFSVERPDGSNFTLKIRSTKLEDSAMYFCASSVRRSGGSTDTQYFGPGTRLTVL.